These 2 T cell receptor beta chains were sequenced from one sample in a study of identical twins. MiXCR, applied by TCRdb to the 5' RACE reads, yields one record per CDR3 protein. This sample has 350,000 to 600,000 distinct CDR3 sequences, with about 14% found just once. This sample also appeared in a second study, on yellow fever vaccine responses in identical twins.

Sequencing input: CD4+ T cells sorted from blood. The receptor set was obtained from a woman between 18 and 29 years old in good health.

The V and J genes are TRBV10-3 and TRBJ2-7; the D gene could be TRBD1 or TRBD2 (5 bases each). Trimming took 7 bases from V and 0 from J, leaving 19 bases between them. Germline lookup yields CDR1 ENHRY and CDR2 SYGVKD. This CDR3 has 16 residues. The CDR3 loop reads CAITLPGTTNSYEQYF. CDR3 sequence (DNA): TGTGCCATCACCCTCCCCGGGACGACGAACTCCTACGAGCAGTACTTC.

A few counts support this clonotype. The CDR3 loop reads CSARDEREYPEQYF. CDR3 DNA: TGCAGTGCTAGGGATGAGCGGGAGTATCCCGAGCAGTACTTC. V and J are TRBV20-1 and TRBJ2-7, with 8 bases matching TRBD2. V lost 3 bases and J lost 6; bases outside the gene matches: 10. This CDR3 is built from 14 residues. Germline V CDR1 and CDR2: DFQATT, SNEGSKA (reference sequence).